The clone carrying this TCR beta chain appeared once. Antigen: not known. This record comes from a study of T cell responses to AZD1222 COVID-19 vaccine. Sequencing used immunoSEQ multiplex PCR; TCRdb keeps in-frame clones, though not all of them. This table has around 90,000 clones, approximately 91% appearing once. Germline loops: CDR1 ENHRY, CDR2 SYGVKD. The V end was cut by 0 bases, the J end by 1 base, with 10 bases between. This CDR3 is built from 16 residues. Broader study findings: Clonal diversity was possibly underestimated, and the donors were mostly white British, with more females. Two AZD1222 administrations were followed by greater Spike-specific TCR breadth and depth. Every sample of the repertoires postdated the peak T cell response.

The chain combines TRBV10-3 with TRBJ2-1; tentatively, D is TRBD2 (6 bases). This sequence was found in an adult in good health. The sample was peripheral blood, taken on day 0 of AZD1222 vaccination. The CDR3 here is CAISESGGASYNEQFF. CDR3 nucleotide sequence: TGTGCCATCAGTGAGTCGGGCGGGGCGTCCTACAATGAGCAGTTCTTC.